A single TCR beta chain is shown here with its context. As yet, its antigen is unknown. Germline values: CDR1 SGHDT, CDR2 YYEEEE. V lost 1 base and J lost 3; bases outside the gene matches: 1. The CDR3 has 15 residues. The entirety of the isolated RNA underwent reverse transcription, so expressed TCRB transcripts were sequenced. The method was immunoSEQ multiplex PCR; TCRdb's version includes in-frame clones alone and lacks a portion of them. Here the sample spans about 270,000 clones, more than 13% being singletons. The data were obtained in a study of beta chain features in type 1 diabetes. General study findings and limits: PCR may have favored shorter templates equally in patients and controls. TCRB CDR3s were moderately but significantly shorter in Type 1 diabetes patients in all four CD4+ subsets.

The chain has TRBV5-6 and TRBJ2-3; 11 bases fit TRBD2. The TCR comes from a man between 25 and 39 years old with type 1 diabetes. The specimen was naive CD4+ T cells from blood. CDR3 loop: CASSLRLAGTDTQYF. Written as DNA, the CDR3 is TGTGCCAGCAGCTTGAGACTAGCGGGGACAGATACGCAGTATTTT.